The 7 T cell receptor beta chains below were found in one sample sequenced in a study of a mutant IDH1 vaccine in newly diagnosed glioma. These receptors' targets are unknown. Assay: immunoSEQ multiplex PCR; the TCRdb copy retains only in-frame clones and omits some. The sample yields tens of thousands of clones, roughly 85% seen once. Stated time point: week 23, last vaccination. With topical imiquimod, each dose of the vaccine consisted of 300 ug of mutant IDH1 20-mer peptide. The sequences come from PBMCs, collected from a glioma patient whose treatment included an IDH1 peptide vaccine. The receptor source for this set is a man aged 30 to 39 with glioma. Some clones in this sample may be carry-over from other donors' samples.

The genes are TRBV6-6 and TRBJ2-7; unclear D gene. V lost 0 bases and J 4 bases, leaving 13 bases between the germline ends. The V gene's germline CDR1 is MNHNY and CDR2 SVGAGI (reference sequence). This CDR3 comprises 15 residues. This chain's CDR3 is CASSYSYQVGYEQYF. CDR3 bases: TGTGCCAGCAGTTACTCTTACCAGGTAGGATACGAGCAGTACTTC.

The J gene is TRBJ2-3, the V gene TRBV5-1, with 8 bases matching TRBD1. Germline CDR1 is SGHRS and CDR2 is YFSETQ. Losses at the gene ends were 0 bases for V and 0 bases for J; bases not matched to a gene: 12. The CDR3 consists of 19 residues. In nucleotides, the CDR3 is TGCGCCAGCAGCTTGGACGGACAGGGAAATCTCTTCAGCACAGATACGCAGTATTTT. Its protein is CASSLDGQGNLFSTDTQYF.

The gene calls are TRBV2 and TRBJ2-3; the match to TRBD2 covers 7 bases. V shed 6 bases and J 8 bases; nucleotides not matched to a gene: 17. Germline-derived CDR1 and CDR2 are SNHLY and FYNNEI. The CDR3 is 16 amino acids. CDR3 protein: CASSPSPGLTGVTQYF. Written as DNA, the CDR3 is TGTGCCAGCAGCCCTTCACCGGGACTAACGGGAGTTACGCAGTATTTT.

The V gene is TRBV6-1, the J gene TRBJ1-2; D is unclear. Germline CDR1 reads MNHNS; CDR2 reads SASEGT. This CDR3 has 13 residues. Trimming took off 6 bases at V and 8 bases at J, with 16 bases between the two ends. In DNA form, the CDR3 reads TGTGCCAGCAGGAGCTTCCAGGTCCTCGGCTACACCTTC. Translating gives CASRSFQVLGYTF.

V gene TRBV10-3 combines with J gene TRBJ2-2; D possibly corresponds to TRBD1 (6 bases). Trimming took off 0 bases at V and 8 bases at J, with 10 bases between the two ends. This CDR3 is 14 amino acids long. Germline V gene sequence: CDR1 ENHRY, CDR2 SYGVKD. The CDR3 DNA reads as TGTGCCATCAGTGAGTCGGACAGTCCGGGGGAGCTGTTTTTT. It encodes CAISESDSPGELFF.

The rearrangement links TRBV7-2 to TRBJ2-2; D unclear. The germline gives CDR1 SGHTA, CDR2 FQGNSA. The CDR3 runs 15 residues. Trimming pared 3 bases from V and 0 bases from J, leaving 8 bases between. CDR3 loop: CASSLELTNTGELFF. CDR3 bases: TGTGCCAGCAGCTTGGAGCTCACGAACACCGGGGAGCTGTTTTTT.

The chain combines TRBV4-2 with TRBJ1-3; no reliable D call. Germline values: CDR1 LGHNA, CDR2 YNFKEQ. Trimming removed 0 bases from V and 2 bases from J, with 5 bases in between. CDR3 length: 14 amino acids. CDR3 nucleotides: TGTGCCAGCAGCCAAGATTTGGCTGGAAACACCATATATTTT. Translating it yields CASSQDLAGNTIYF.